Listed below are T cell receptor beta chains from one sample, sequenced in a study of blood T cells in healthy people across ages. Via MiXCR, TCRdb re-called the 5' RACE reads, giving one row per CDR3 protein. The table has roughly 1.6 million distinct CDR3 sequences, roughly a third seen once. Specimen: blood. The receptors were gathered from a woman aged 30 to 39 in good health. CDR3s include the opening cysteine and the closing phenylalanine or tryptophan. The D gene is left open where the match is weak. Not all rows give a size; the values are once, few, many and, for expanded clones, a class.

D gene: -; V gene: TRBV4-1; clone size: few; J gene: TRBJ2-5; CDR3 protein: CASRAVGGPAQETQYF; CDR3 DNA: TGCGCCAGCAGGGCCGTGGGGGGGCCGGCGCAAGAGACCCAGTACTTC
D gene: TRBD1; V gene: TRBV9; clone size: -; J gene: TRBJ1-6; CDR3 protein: CASSVVGTGGSPLHF; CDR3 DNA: TGTGCCAGCAGCGTAGTTGGGACAGGGGGTTCACCCCTCCACTTT
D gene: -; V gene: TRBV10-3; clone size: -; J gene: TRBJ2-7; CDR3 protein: CAIKTAGSYEQYF; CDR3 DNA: TGTGCCATCAAAACAGCAGGCTCCTACGAGCAGTACTTC
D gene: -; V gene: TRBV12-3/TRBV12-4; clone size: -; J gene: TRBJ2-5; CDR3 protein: CASSLAGGGTWETQYF; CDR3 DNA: TGTGCCAGCAGTTTAGCGGGAGGTGGGACGTGGGAGACCCAGTACTTC
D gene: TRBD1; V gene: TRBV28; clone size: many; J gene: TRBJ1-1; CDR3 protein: CASSFQGVWTEAFF; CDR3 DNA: TGTGCCAGCAGTTTCCAGGGGGTCTGGACTGAAGCTTTCTTT
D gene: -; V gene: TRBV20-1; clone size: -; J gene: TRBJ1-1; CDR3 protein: CSALSGGNTEAFF; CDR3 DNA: TGCAGTGCTTTATCCGGTGGGAACACTGAAGCTTTCTTT
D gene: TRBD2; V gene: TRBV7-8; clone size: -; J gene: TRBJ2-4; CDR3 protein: CASSLGLAENIQYF; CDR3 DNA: TGTGCCAGCAGCTTGGGACTAGCGGAAAACATTCAGTACTTC
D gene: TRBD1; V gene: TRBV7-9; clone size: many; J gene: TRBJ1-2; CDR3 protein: CASSLGGQGIGNYGYTF; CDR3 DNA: TGTGCCAGCAGCTTAGGGGGACAGGGGATCGGTAACTATGGCTACACCTTC
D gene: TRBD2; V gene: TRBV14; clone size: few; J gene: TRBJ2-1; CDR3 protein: CASSQDGTSGVNEQFF; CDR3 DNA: TGTGCCAGCAGCCAAGACGGGACTAGCGGGGTCAATGAGCAGTTCTTC
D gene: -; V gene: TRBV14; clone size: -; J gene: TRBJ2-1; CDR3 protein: CASSQGIRRRARGDNEQFF; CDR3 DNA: TGTGCCAGCAGCCAAGGAATTCGGAGGAGGGCAAGGGGAGACAATGAGCAGTTCTTC
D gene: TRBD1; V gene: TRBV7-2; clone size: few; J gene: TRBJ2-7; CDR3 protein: CASSRQGLRSYEQYF; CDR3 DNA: TGTGCCAGCAGCCGACAGGGGCTCCGCTCCTACGAGCAGTACTTC
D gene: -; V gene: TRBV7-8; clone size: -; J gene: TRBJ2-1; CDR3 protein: CASSPGVGRNEQFF; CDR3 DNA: TGTGCCAGCAGCCCGGGGGTAGGGCGGAATGAGCAGTTCTTC
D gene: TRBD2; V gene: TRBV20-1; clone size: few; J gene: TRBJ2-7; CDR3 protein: CSAESGGSRYEQYF; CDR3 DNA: TGCAGTGCTGAAAGCGGGGGTTCTCGCTACGAGCAGTACTTC
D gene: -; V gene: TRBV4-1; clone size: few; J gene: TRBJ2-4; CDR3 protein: CASSQELVAKNIQYF; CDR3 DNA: TGCGCCAGCAGCCAAGAACTAGTAGCCAAAAACATTCAGTACTTC